This T cell receptor (beta chain) was documented in a study of human T cells and chemical hapten exposure. About the research overall: Patients were given diphenylcyclopropenone on the scalp weekly across the roughly 25-week study.

This CDR3 region has 14 residues. With 4 bases removed from V and 1 base from J, the gap between germline ends came to 11 bases. The germline V gene has CDR1 SGHRS and CDR2 YFSETQ. This clonotype came up many times. What it recognizes is unknown. Study-wide results and caveats: TCRs at high frequency, those above 1 in 1000, did not change with DPC sensitization.

Authors' methods: Counting gave a median of around 100,000 TCRs per sample, with values ranging from about 20,000 to 750,000. MiXCR, applied by TCRdb to the RACE reads, yields one record per CDR3 protein. In this record, the V and J calls reflect TCRdb's handling and not the investigators' own analysis. The data show 35,000 to 50,000 distinct CDR3 sequences, approximately 9.5% seen once. The time point was: patch test 2, 6 weeks after DPC sensitization. Treatment indicated: therapeutic diphenylcyclopropenone sensitization with weekly scalp DPC. The template was total RNA from unfractionated whole blood.

Specimen: whole blood, collected in connection with sensitization to the hapten diphenylcyclopropenone (DPC). The chain is built from TRBV5-1 and TRBJ2-5; D unresolved. The clonotype originates from a young woman with alopecia areata. Some clones in this sample may be carry-over from other donors' samples. CDR3 coding DNA: TGCGCCAGCAGCCTAGGGCCAGTCCAAGAGACCCAGTACTTC. Protein: CASSLGPVQETQYF.